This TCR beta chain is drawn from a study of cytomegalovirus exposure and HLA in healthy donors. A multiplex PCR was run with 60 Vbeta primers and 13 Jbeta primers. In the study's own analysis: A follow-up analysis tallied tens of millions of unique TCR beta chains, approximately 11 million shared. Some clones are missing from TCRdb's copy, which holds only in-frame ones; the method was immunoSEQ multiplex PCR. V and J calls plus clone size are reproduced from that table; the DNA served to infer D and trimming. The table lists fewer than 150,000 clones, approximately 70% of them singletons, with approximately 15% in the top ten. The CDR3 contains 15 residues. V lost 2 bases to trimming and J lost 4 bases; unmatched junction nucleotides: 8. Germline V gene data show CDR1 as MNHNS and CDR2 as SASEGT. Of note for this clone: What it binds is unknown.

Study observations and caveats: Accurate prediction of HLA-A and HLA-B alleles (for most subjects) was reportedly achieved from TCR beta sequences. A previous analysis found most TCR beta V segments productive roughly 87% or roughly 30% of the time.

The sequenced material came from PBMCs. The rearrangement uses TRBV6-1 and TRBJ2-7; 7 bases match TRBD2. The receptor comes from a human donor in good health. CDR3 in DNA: TGTGCCAGCAGTGAATCTAGCGGCGCCCGGTACGAGCAGTACTTC. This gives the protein CASSESSGARYEQYF.